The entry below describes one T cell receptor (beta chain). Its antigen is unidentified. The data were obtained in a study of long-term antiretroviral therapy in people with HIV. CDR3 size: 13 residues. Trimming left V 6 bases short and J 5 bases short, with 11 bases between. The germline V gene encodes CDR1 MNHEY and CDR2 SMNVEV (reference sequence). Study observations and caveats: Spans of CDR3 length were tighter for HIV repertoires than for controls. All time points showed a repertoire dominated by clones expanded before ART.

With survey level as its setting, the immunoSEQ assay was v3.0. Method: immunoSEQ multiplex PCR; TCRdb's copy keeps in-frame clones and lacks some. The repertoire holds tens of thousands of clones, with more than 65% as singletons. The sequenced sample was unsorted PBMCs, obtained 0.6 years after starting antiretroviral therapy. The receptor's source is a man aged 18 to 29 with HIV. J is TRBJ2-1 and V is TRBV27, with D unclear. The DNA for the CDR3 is TGTGCCAGCAGCTGGACGCGGAACAATGAGCAGTTCTTC. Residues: CASSWTRNNEQFF.